These T cell receptor beta chains were read from a single sample in a study of blood T cell repertoires in COVID-19. The assay was immunoSEQ multiplex PCR, and TCRdb's table has in-frame clones only and misses some. The sample includes under 300,000 clones, around 83% seen only once; the top ten take about 1.4%. Sequencing input: peripheral blood. These receptor sequences come from a woman aged 40 to 49 who had recovered from COVID-19. CDR3s include the opening cysteine and the closing phenylalanine or tryptophan. The order of the fields is V gene, clone size, CDR3 protein. The size of a clone is reported for some rows only, either as once, few or many, or as a class for expanded clones.

>TRBV3-1/TRBV3-2|NA
CASSQSGGDGQETQYF
>TRBV19|NA
CASSQGKANYGYTF
>TRBV10-3|NA
CAISERTSGYTQETQYF
>TRBV19|few
CASSIDRGETQYF
>TRBV30|NA
CAWSVMLAGYNEQFF
>TRBV7-2|NA
CASSLRQGASFSSPLHF
>TRBV5-6|NA
CASMRATEAFF
>TRBV27|NA
CASSKTILAGSTDTQYF
>TRBV7-2|NA
CASSFRVGAYEQYF
>TRBV9|NA
CASSAGLAVADTQYF
>TRBV7-2|NA
CASSPTLTQETQYF
>TRBV6-5|NA
CASSYGGGAGKTQYF
>TRBV18|NA
CASSPQGQSYGYTF
>TRBV10-3|NA
CAIRPTGSSGNTIYF
>TRBV12-3/TRBV12-4|NA
CASSFGETEAFF
>TRBV5-4|NA
CASSLAGTASYEQYF
>TRBV6-5|once
CASRDSFRREQYF
>TRBV5-1|once
CASSLDGDYGYTF
>TRBV3-1/TRBV3-2|once
CASSLSSTGGNTEAFF
>TRBV6-2/TRBV6-3|NA
CASSYRQLAGGDTQYF
>TRBV6-2/TRBV6-3|NA
CASSTRTVLNTGELFF
>TRBV6-2/TRBV6-3|once
CASSQQGEQFF
>TRBV5-1|NA
CASSLGQGLTEAFF
>TRBV7-2|NA
CASSLRGAEGNQPQHF
>TRBV6-4|NA
CASGASPYNEQFF
>TRBV6-5|few
CASRGTDYSNQPQHF
>TRBV4-3|NA
CASSQVDGAGINEQFF
>TRBV18|NA
CASSPQSENTEAFF
>TRBV4-3|NA
CASSQDWGQSTDTQYF
>TRBV4-3|NA
CASSQDPSGGTYNEQFF
>TRBV19|NA
CASSRQGAGDTEAFF
>TRBV19|once
CASSTGGTFNEQFF
>TRBV14|NA
CASRAGTWQLNTQYF
>TRBV6-1|NA
CASSWGQGGTEAFF
>TRBV7-7|NA
CASSLGVPGALETQYF
>TRBV3-1/TRBV3-2|NA
CASSARTSGGYLGSYTQYF
>TRBV5-1|NA
CASSLGLAGNNNEQFF
>TRBV24-1|NA
CATSGRDFQETQYF
>TRBV11-3|NA
CASSPGRDRATYEQYF
>TRBV5-1|NA
CASRGSGYGYTF
>TRBV2|NA
CASSEARVAFF
>TRBV29-1|NA
CSVDGTGGLDEQFF
>TRBV30|NA
CAWSNNYEQYF
>TRBV10-2|once
CASSVRGGEQFF
>TRBV7-2|NA
CASSSGLLNEQFF
>TRBV18|NA
CASSRVPPFQDTEAFF
>TRBV7-3|NA
CASSLSYGGSDIQYF
>TRBV10-3|NA
CASSPDREHNEQFF
>TRBV30|once
CAWRKGGQIAKNIQYF
>TRBV29-1|once
CSVKTGGAGSPLHF